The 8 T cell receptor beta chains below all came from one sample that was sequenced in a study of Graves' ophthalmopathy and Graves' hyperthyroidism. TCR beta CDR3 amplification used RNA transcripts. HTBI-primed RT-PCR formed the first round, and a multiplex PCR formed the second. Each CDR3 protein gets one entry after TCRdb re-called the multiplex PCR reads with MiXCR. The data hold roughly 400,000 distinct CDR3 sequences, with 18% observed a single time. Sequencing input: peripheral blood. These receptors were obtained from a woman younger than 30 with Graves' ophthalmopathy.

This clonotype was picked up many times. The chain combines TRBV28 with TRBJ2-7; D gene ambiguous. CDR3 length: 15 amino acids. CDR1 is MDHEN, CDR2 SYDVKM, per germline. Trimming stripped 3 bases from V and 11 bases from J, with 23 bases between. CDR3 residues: CASSLSAAVDPSEYF. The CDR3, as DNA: TGTGCCAGCAGTTTGTCCGCAGCTGTGGACCCCTCGGAGTACTTC.

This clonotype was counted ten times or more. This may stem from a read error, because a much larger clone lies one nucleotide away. CDR3 bases: TGTGTCAGCAGTTACTCCGGGGACAGCTCCTACGAGCAGTACTTC. Translating gives CVSSYSGDSSYEQYF. This chain links TRBV6-5 with TRBJ2-7; 7 bases align to TRBD1. This CDR3 comprises 15 residues. Germline CDR1 and CDR2: MNHEY and SVGAGI.

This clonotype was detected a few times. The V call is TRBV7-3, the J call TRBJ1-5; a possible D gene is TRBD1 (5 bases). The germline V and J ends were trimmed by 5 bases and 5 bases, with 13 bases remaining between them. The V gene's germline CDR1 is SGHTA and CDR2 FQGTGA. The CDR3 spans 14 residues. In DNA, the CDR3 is TGTGCCAGCAGCCCTCAGGGTCACCATCAGCCCCAGCATTTT. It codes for CASSPQGHHQPQHF.

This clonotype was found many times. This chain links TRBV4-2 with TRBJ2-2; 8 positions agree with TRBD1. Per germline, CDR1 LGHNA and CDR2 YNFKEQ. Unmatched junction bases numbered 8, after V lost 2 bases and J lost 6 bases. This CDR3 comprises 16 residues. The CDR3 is CASSQLGQAKAGELFF. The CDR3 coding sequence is TGTGCCAGCAGCCAATTGGGACAGGCCAAGGCCGGGGAGCTGTTTTTT.

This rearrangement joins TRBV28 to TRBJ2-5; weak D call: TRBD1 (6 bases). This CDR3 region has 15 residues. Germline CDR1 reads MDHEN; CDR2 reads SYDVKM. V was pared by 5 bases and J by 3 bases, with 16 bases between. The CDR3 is CASSRPGQQKETQYF. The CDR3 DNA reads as TGTGCCAGCAGTAGGCCGGGACAACAGAAAGAGACCCAGTACTTC.

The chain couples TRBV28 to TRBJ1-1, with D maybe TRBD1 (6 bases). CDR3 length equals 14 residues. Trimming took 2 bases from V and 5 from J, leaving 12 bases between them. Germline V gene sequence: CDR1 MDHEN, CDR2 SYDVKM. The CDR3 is CASSLSRGETEAFF. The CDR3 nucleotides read TGTGCCAGCAGTTTAAGCAGGGGAGAGACTGAAGCTTTCTTT.

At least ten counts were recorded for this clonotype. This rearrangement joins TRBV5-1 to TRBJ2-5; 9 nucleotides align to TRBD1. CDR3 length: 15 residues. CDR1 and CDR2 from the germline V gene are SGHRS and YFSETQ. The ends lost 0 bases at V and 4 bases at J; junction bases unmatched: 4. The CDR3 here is CASSLGQGVIETQYF. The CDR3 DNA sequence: TGCGCCAGCAGCTTGGGACAGGGGGTAATAGAGACCCAGTACTTC.

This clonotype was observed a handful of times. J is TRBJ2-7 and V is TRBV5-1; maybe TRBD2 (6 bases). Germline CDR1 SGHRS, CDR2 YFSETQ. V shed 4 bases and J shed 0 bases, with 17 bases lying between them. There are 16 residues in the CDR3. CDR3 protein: CASSLDLATSSYEQYF. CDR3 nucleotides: TGCGCCAGCAGCCTAGATCTAGCGACGAGCTCCTACGAGCAGTACTTC.